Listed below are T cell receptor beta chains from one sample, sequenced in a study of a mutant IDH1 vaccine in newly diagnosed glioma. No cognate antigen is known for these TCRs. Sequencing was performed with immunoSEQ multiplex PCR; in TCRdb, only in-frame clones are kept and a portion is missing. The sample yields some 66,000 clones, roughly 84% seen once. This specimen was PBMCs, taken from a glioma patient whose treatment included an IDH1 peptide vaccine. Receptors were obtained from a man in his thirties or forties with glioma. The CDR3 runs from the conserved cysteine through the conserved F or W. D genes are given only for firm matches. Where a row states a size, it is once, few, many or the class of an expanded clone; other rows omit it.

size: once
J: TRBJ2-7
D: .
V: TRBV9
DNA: TGTGCCAGCAGCGGAAAGTCCGTCGACGAGCAGTACTTC
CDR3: CASSGKSVDEQYF

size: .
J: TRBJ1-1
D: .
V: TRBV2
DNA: TGTGCCAGCAGAGTGAACACTGAAGCTTTCTTT
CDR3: CASRVNTEAFF

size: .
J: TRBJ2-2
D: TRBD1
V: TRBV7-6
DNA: TGTGCCAGCAGCTTAGAGAGCAGGGGGACCGGGGAGCTGTTTTTT
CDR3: CASSLESRGTGELFF

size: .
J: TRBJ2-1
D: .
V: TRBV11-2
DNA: TGTGCCAGCAGCCCAATGACGGGGGACCTAAATGAGCAGTTCTTC
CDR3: CASSPMTGDLNEQFF

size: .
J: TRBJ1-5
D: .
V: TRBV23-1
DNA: TGCGCCAGCAGTCCGGCAGGGGTAGTCTGGCAGCCCCAGCATTTT
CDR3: CASSPAGVVWQPQHF

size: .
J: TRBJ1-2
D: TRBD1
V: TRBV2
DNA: TGTGCCAGCAGGGAACGGACAGGGGGCGACTATGGCTACACCTTC
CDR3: CASRERTGGDYGYTF

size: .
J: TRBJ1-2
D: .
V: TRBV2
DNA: TGTGCCAGTCCCCGGGAAACAGGTTCTAGGGGGAACTATGGCTACACCTTC
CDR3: CASPRETGSRGNYGYTF

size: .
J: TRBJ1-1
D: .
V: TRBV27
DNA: TGTGCCAGCAGTTTATCGATGGGGAACACTGAAGCTTTCTTT
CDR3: CASSLSMGNTEAFF

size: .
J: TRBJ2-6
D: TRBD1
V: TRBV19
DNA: TGTGCCAGTAGTATTTTCGACAGGGCAGGATATGGGGCCAACGTCCTGACTTTC
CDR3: CASSIFDRAGYGANVLTF

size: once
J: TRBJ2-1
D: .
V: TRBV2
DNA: TGTGCCAGCAGTTATAGGAATGAGCAGTTCTTC
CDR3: CASSYRNEQFF

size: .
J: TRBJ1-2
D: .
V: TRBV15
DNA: TGTGCCACCAGCAGAGAAGACAGGAGAAACTATGGCTACACCTTC
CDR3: CATSREDRRNYGYTF

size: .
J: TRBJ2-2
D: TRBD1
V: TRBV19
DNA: TGTGCCAGTAACCGTCGACAGGGGAGACCCGGGGAGCTGTTTTTT
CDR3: CASNRRQGRPGELFF

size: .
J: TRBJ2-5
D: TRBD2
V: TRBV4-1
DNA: TGCGCCAGCAGCCAATCGACTTCGACTAGCGGCCAAGAGACCCAGTACTTC
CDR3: CASSQSTSTSGQETQYF

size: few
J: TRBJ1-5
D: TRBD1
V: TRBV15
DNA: TGTGCCACCAGCAGGGGGACAGGGGGCCGCAATCAGCCCCAGCATTTT
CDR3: CATSRGTGGRNQPQHF

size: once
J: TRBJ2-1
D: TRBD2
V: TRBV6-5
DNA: TGTGCCAGCAGTTTACGGACTAGCGGCAATGAGCAGTTCTTC
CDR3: CASSLRTSGNEQFF

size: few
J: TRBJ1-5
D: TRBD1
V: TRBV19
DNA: TGTGCCAGCGAGGGACAGGTGAACAATCAGCCCCAGCATTTT
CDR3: CASEGQVNNQPQHF

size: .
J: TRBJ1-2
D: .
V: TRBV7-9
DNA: TGTGCCAGCAGCCCGGGACAAAACTATGGCTACACCTTC
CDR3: CASSPGQNYGYTF

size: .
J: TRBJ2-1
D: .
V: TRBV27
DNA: TGTGCCAGCAGTCTTGGAGAAGAGGTGATCGTTCGATATGAGCAGTTCTTC
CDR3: CASSLGEEVIVRYEQFF

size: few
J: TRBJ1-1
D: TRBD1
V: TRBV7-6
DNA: TGTGCCAGCAGCCCCCGCGCAACAGGGGGCTGGATCGGAGCTTTCTTT
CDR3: CASSPRATGGWIGAFF

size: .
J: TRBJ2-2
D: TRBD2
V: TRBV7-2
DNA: TGTGCCAGCAGCTTGAAGCGGGGGCTTACCGGGGAGCTGTTTTTT
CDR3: CASSLKRGLTGELFF

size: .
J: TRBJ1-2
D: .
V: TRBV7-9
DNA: TGTGCCAGCAGCTTAGCCCCCGTGGCAGCCCAAGGGGGCTACACCTTC
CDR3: CASSLAPVAAQGGYTF

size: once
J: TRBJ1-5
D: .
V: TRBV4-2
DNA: TGTGCCAGCAGCCAAGAGGTATGGACCAATCAGCCCCAGCATTTT
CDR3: CASSQEVWTNQPQHF

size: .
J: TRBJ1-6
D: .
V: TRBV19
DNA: TGTGCCAGTAAAACCTCCTGGAGAGTTTCACCCCTCCACTTT
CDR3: CASKTSWRVSPLHF

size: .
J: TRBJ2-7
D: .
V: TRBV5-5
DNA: TGTGCCAGCAGTTCTCACGAGGGTTACGAGCAGTACTTC
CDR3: CASSSHEGYEQYF

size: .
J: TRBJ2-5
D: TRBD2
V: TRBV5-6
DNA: TGTGCCAGCAGCTTGGGAATAGCGGGGGCCCAAGAGACCCAGTACTTC
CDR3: CASSLGIAGAQETQYF

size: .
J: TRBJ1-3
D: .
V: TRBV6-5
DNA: TGTGCCAGCGGTTTTCGGGGGGCTGGAAACACCATATATTTT
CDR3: CASGFRGAGNTIYF

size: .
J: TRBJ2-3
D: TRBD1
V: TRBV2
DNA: TGTGCCAGCATTTCGACAGGGGGCGGAACAGATACGCAGTATTTT
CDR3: CASISTGGGTDTQYF

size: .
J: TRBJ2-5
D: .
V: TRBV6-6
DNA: TGTGCCAGCAGTTACCCCCGGGGGATGGGTCCAGAGACCCAGTACTTC
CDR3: CASSYPRGMGPETQYF

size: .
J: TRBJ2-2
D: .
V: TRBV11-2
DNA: TGTGCCAGCAGCTCTCTAACCGGGGAGCTGTTTTTT
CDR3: CASSSLTGELFF

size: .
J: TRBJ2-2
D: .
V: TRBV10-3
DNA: TGTGCCATCAGTGCTCGTCCAGGGGAAGACACCGGGGAGCTGTTTTTT
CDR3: CAISARPGEDTGELFF

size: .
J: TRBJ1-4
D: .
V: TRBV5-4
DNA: TGTGCCAGCAGCTCGGGGCCGTCGGAGACTAATGAAAAACTGTTTTTT
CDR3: CASSSGPSETNEKLFF

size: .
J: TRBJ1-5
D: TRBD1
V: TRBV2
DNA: TGTGCCAGCAGTGGGGCAGGGGGTCATCAGCCCCAGCATTTT
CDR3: CASSGAGGHQPQHF

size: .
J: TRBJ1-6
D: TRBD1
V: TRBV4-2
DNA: TGTGCCAGCAGCCAAGATCTCACAGGGGTATCCACTCATTTT
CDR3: CASSQDLTGVSTHF

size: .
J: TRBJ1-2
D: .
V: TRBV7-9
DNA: TGTGCCAGCAGCTTAGGGGGGGCACTCTATGGCTACACCTTC
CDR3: CASSLGGALYGYTF

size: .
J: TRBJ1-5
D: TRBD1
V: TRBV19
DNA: TGTGCCAGTAGAGGACAGGGAAGACAGCCCCAGCATTTT
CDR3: CASRGQGRQPQHF

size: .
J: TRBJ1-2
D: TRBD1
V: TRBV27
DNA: TGTGCCAGCAGGGACAGGGCTAACTATGGCTACACCTTC
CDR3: CASRDRANYGYTF

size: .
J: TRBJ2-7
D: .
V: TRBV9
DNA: TGTGCCAGCAGCTTCCGGGCCACCTCCTACGTAGAGCAGTACTTC
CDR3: CASSFRATSYVEQYF

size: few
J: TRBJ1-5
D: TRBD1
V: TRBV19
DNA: TGTGCCAGTAGTATATCCATGACAGGGAAGCCCCAGCATTTT
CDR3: CASSISMTGKPQHF

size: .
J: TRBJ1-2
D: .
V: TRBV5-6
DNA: TGTGCCAGCAGCTTGTCCCCGGCGGATTCTAACTATGGCTACACCTTC
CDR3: CASSLSPADSNYGYTF

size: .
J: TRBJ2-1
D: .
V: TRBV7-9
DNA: TGTGCCAGCAGCTTAGCATTGGGGAATCAGGCTGAGCAGTTCTTC
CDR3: CASSLALGNQAEQFF

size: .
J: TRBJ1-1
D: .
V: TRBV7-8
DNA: TGTGCCAGCAGCTTAGCGTCAGTAAACACTGAAGCTTTCTTT
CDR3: CASSLASVNTEAFF

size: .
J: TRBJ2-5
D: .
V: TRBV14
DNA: TGTGCCAGCAGCCAAGGCTATAATCTAGCGACGGAGACCCAGTACTTC
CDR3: CASSQGYNLATETQYF

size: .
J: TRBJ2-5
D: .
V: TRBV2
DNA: TGTGCCAGCAGTGAGTGGACAGTAGGAGAGACCCAGTACTTC
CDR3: CASSEWTVGETQYF

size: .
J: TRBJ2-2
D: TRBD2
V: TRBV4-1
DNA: TGCGCCAGCAGACCGGCGGGGGGCCAGAACACCGGGGAGCTGTTTTTT
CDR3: CASRPAGGQNTGELFF

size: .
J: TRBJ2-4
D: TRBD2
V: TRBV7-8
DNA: TGTGCCAGCAGCAGATCCGGGGGGTTAGCCAAAAACATTCAGTACTTC
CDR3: CASSRSGGLAKNIQYF

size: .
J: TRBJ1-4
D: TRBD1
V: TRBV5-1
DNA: TGCGCCAGCAGCTTGGGTTCGGGACAGGGACTTGAAAAACTGTTTTTT
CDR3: CASSLGSGQGLEKLFF

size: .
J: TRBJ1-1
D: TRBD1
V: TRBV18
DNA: TGTGCCAGCTCACCAGCTTGGGGAGGACAGGAGGTTGAAGCTTTCTTT
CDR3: CASSPAWGGQEVEAFF

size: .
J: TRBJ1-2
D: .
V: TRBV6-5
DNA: TGTGCCAGCGGAAGCCGATATCAGCCTTATGGCTACACCTTC
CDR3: CASGSRYQPYGYTF

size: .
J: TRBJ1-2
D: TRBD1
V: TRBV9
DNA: TGTGCCAGCAGCGTAGTCCCGGGACAGACTAATTTTTTTAACTATGGCTACACCTTC
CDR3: CASSVVPGQTNFFNYGYTF

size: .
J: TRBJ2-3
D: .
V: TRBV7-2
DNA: TGTGCCAGCAGCCCCTCCCGGGACGTGAAAGATACGCAGTATTTT
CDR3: CASSPSRDVKDTQYF

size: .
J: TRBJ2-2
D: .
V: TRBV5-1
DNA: TGCGCCAGCAGGGCGACAGTATCAACCGGGGAGCTGTTTTTT
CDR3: CASRATVSTGELFF

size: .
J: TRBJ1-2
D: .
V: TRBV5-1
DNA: TGCGCCAGCAGCTTTGGATCGACGGAGGGCTACACCTTC
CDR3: CASSFGSTEGYTF

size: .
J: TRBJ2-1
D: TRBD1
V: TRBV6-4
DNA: TGTGCCAGCAGTCCGGGACAGGCCCCCCGCAATGAGCAGTTCTTC
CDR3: CASSPGQAPRNEQFF

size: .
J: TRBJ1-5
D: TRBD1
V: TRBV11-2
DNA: TGTGCCAGCAGCTCGGGACAGGTGGGATCTGAACCCCAGCATTTT
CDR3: CASSSGQVGSEPQHF